Listed here is a single T cell receptor (beta chain). The source of the sample is a study of response to subunit inactivated influenza vaccine. TCRdb passed the RT-PCR reads through MiXCR, listing each CDR3 protein once. The sample lists hundreds of thousands of distinct CDR3 sequences, roughly 10% occurring once. The input for sequencing was PBMCs from blood, taken on the day of vaccination. The source of this sequence is a man aged 50 or older who received an inactivated influenza vaccine.

CDR3 coding DNA: TGCGCCAGCAGCTCCGGACAGGAAGCTTTCTTT. Translation: CASSSGQEAFF. The V gene is TRBV5-1, the J gene TRBJ1-1; possible D gene TRBD1, 6 bases. The V end lost 3 bases, the J end lost 8 bases, and 8 bases lay between the germline ends. The CDR3 contains 11 residues. Per germline, CDR1 SGHRS and CDR2 YFSETQ.